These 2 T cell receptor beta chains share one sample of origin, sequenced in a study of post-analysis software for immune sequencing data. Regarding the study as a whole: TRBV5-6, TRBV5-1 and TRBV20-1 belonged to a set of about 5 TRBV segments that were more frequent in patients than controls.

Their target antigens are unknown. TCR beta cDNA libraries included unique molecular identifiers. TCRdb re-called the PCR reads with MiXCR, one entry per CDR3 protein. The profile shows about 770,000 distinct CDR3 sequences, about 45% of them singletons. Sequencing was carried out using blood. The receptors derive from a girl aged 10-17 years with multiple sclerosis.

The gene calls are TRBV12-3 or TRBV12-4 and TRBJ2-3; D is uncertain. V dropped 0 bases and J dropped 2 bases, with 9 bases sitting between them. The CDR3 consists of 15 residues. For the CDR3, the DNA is TGTGCCAGCAGTTTAGCCCTGCCCTACACAGATACGCAGTATTTT. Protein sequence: CASSLALPYTDTQYF.

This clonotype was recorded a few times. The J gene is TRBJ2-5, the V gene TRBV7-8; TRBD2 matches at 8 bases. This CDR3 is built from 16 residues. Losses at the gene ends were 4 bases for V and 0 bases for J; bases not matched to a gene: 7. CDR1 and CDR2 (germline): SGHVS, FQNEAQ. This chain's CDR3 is CASSSRVAGYQETQYF. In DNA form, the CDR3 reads TGTGCCAGCAGCTCCCGGGTAGCGGGGTACCAAGAGACCCAGTACTTC.